The following is a T cell receptor (beta chain) sequence with its context. These data come from a study of T cell changes during pregnancy in multiple sclerosis. V was clipped by 4 bases and J by 5 bases; unmatched bases: 3. CDR1 MGHDK and CDR2 SYGVNS come from the germline V gene. The CDR3 totals 14 residues. Repertoires were generated with immunoSEQ multiplex PCR, while TCRdb's copy carries only in-frame clones and drops some. The sample lists approximately 93,000 clones, 91% occurring once. The TCR originated in a female donor with multiple sclerosis, enrolled in a pregnancy study. The sequencing here drew on peripheral blood, taken before pregnancy. The chain employs TRBV25-1 and TRBJ1-2; 11 bases are a match to TRBD1. CDR3 in DNA: TGTGCCAGCAGTGGGGACAGGGGGAGGTATGGCTACACCTTC. As protein: CASSGDRGRYGYTF.